This is a list of T cell receptor beta chains from one sample in a study of pediatric ulcerative colitis. TCRdb's copy holds only in-frame clones and misses some; the assay was immunoSEQ multiplex PCR. This table holds tens of thousands of clones, over 80% found once. Source material: blood. These receptors were obtained from a girl aged 10 to 17 with moderate ulcerative colitis. The CDR3 runs from the conserved cysteine through the conserved F or W. A D gene is named only where the DNA matches it firmly. The listing skips clone size in some rows; elsewhere it reads once, few, many or a size class.

>TRBD2|TRBV27|TRBJ2-5|-
CASSPRGGQETQYF
TGTGCCAGCAGTCCTCGGGGGGGACAAGAGACCCAGTACTTC
>-|TRBV30|TRBJ2-1|-
CAWSPGRNEQFF
TGTGCCTGGAGCCCCGGACGGAATGAGCAGTTCTTC
>TRBD2|TRBV5-4|TRBJ2-1|-
CASSMQRGPSYNEQFF
TGTGCCAGCAGCATGCAGCGGGGGCCGTCCTACAATGAGCAGTTCTTC
>-|TRBV10-2|TRBJ2-7|once
CASRSGPSYEQYF
TGCGCCAGCAGGTCCGGGCCCTCCTACGAGCAGTACTTC
>-|TRBV19|TRBJ2-7|-
CASSQGYEQYF
TGTGCCAGTAGTCAGGGCTACGAGCAGTACTTC
>-|TRBV9|TRBJ1-3|-
CASSPSGRRPYSGNTIYF
TGTGCCAGCAGCCCGTCTGGTCGCAGGCCCTACTCTGGAAACACCATATATTTT
>-|TRBV19|TRBJ2-3|-
CASSSTADTQYF
TGTGCCAGTAGTAGTACGGCGGATACGCAGTATTTT
>-|TRBV5-1|TRBJ1-1|-
CASSRTGSILNTEAFF
TGCGCCAGCAGCCGCACAGGGTCGATATTGAACACTGAAGCTTTCTTT
>-|TRBV11-2|TRBJ2-1|once
CASSLATEQFF
TGTGCCAGCAGCTTAGCGACTGAGCAGTTCTTC
>-|TRBV25-1|TRBJ1-6|few
CASSDRPPDSPLHF
TGTGCCAGCAGTGATCGGCCACCGGATTCACCCCTCCACTTT
>TRBD1|TRBV9|TRBJ1-1|-
CASSGGDRMNTEAFF
TGTGCCAGCAGCGGGGGGGACAGGATGAACACTGAAGCTTTCTTT
>-|TRBV2|TRBJ2-7|-
CASSEILFGTPTYEQYF
TGTGCCAGCAGTGAAATTTTGTTCGGGACTCCAACCTACGAGCAGTACTTC
>-|TRBV7-2|TRBJ1-5|once
CASSFPAEPQHF
TGTGCCAGCAGCTTCCCGGCCGAGCCCCAGCATTTT
>-|TRBV5-5|TRBJ2-7|few
CASSAQGTEQYF
TGTGCCAGCAGCGCCCAGGGGACCGAGCAGTACTTC
>-|TRBV7-8|TRBJ2-7|-
CASSLLGPGQALYEQYF
TGTGCCAGCAGCTTACTCGGGCCGGGACAAGCCTTATACGAGCAGTACTTC
>TRBD1|TRBV4-3|TRBJ2-7|-
CASSQTGGGREQYF
TGCGCCAGCAGCCAGACAGGGGGCGGACGGGAGCAGTACTTC
>TRBD2|TRBV7-2|TRBJ2-7|-
CASSLYLAGVREQYF
TGTGCCAGCAGCTTATATCTAGCGGGGGTGCGTGAGCAGTACTTC
>-|TRBV11-2|TRBJ1-3|-
CASSPKHTIYF
TGTGCCAGCAGCCCTAAGCACACCATATATTTT
>TRBD1|TRBV27|TRBJ2-7|-
CASSLSGTGTYEQYF
TGTGCCAGCAGTCTCTCCGGGACAGGGACCTACGAGCAGTACTTC
>TRBD2|TRBV7-2|TRBJ2-1|-
CASRRTSGSYNEQFF
TGTGCCAGCAGACGCACTAGCGGGAGCTACAATGAGCAGTTCTTC
>-|TRBV6-1|TRBJ2-2|-
CASSALAPGELFF
TGTGCCAGCAGTGCCTTAGCTCCCGGGGAGCTGTTTTTT
>TRBD1|TRBV7-9|TRBJ2-1|-
CASSPGTGAYNEQFF
TGTGCCAGCAGCCCGGGGACAGGAGCCTACAATGAGCAGTTCTTC
>-|TRBV19|TRBJ2-2|few
CASSPSFNTGELFF
TGTGCCAGTAGTCCTTCATTCAACACCGGGGAGCTGTTTTTT
>TRBD1|TRBV2|TRBJ2-5|-
CASSDGTVQETQYF
TGTGCCAGCAGTGATGGGACAGTACAAGAGACCCAGTACTTC
>TRBD1|TRBV6-1|TRBJ1-2|-
CASRTGTGTYGYTF
TGTGCCAGCAGAACCGGGACAGGGACTTATGGCTACACCTTC
>TRBD1|TRBV28|TRBJ1-2|-
CASSFLDRVRGYTF
TGTGCCAGCAGTTTTCTTGACAGGGTGAGGGGCTACACCTTC
>-|TRBV6-6|TRBJ1-3|-
CASGENTIYF
TGTGCCAGTGGGGAGAACACCATATATTTT
>-|TRBV20-1|TRBJ2-1|-
CSASSPHEQFF
TGCAGTGCTAGTTCTCCACATGAGCAGTTCTTC
>-|TRBV7-9|TRBJ1-2|-
CASSLLQGGDGYTF
TGTGCCAGCAGCTTATTACAGGGTGGGGATGGCTACACCTTC
>TRBD1|TRBV2|TRBJ2-7|few
CASSEQGAYEQYF
TGTGCCAGCAGTGAACAGGGGGCCTACGAGCAGTACTTC
>-|TRBV27|TRBJ1-5|-
CASSFWGVQPQHF
TGTGCCAGCAGTTTTTGGGGAGTCCAGCCCCAGCATTTT
>TRBD2|TRBV4-3|TRBJ2-7|-
CASSQAFGSGVYEQYF
TGCGCCAGCAGCCAAGCTTTCGGTAGCGGGGTCTACGAGCAGTACTTC
>TRBD1|TRBV15|TRBJ1-6|-
CATSSRQGGSPLHF
TGTGCCACCAGCAGCAGACAGGGGGGTTCACCCCTCCACTTT
>-|TRBV20-1|TRBJ1-4|-
CSAQPNEKLFF
TGCAGTGCACAGCCTAATGAAAAACTGTTTTTT
>TRBD2|TRBV19|TRBJ2-7|-
CASSQLGTSGIYEQYF
TGTGCCAGTAGTCAACTCGGGACTAGCGGGATATACGAGCAGTACTTC
>-|TRBV5-1|TRBJ1-1|once
CASTYFNRDRTETEAFF
TGCGCCAGCACCTACTTCAACAGGGACCGAACCGAGACTGAAGCTTTCTTT
>-|TRBV11-3|TRBJ2-2|-
CASSLVNRALTGELFF
TGTGCCAGCAGCTTAGTGAACAGGGCCCTCACCGGGGAGCTGTTTTTT
>-|TRBV11-2|TRBJ2-7|once
CASSLGVGWEEQYF
TGTGCCAGCAGCTTAGGGGTTGGCTGGGAAGAGCAGTACTTC
>-|TRBV2|TRBJ1-6|few
CASSEMSPLHF
TGTGCCAGCAGTGAGATGTCACCCCTCCACTTT
>-|TRBV30|TRBJ2-1|once
CAWRPTPTEQFF
TGTGCCTGGAGACCGACCCCGACAGAACAGTTCTTC
>-|TRBV2|TRBJ1-5|once
CASSEWDSSQPQHF
TGTGCCAGCAGTGAATGGGACTCTTCGCAGCCCCAGCATTTT
>-|TRBV19|TRBJ1-2|-
CASSLPWTDYGYTF
TGTGCCAGTAGTCTGCCTTGGACGGACTATGGCTACACCTTC
>-|TRBV27|TRBJ2-2|-
CASRTLGSTGELFF
TGTGCCAGCAGGACCCTGGGCAGCACCGGGGAGCTGTTTTTT
>-|TRBV11-3|TRBJ2-1|-
CASSILPGSEQFF
TGTGCCAGCAGCATCCTGCCGGGGAGTGAGCAGTTCTTC
>TRBD1|TRBV6-6|TRBJ1-1|-
CASSSRGPRGNTEAFF
TGTGCCAGCAGCTCCAGGGGGCCGAGGGGGAACACTGAAGCTTTCTTT
>-|TRBV4-1|TRBJ2-7|-
CASSQGAFTTYEQYF
TGCGCCAGCAGCCAGGGGGCCTTCACGACCTACGAGCAGTACTTC
>TRBD1|TRBV11-2|TRBJ2-7|-
CASSNRDRTAYEQYF
TGTGCCAGCAGCAACCGGGACAGGACCGCCTACGAGCAGTACTTC
>-|TRBV6-5|TRBJ1-1|-
CASGRNTEAFF
TGTGCCAGCGGGAGGAACACTGAAGCTTTCTTT
>TRBD2|TRBV4-2|TRBJ2-5|-
CASSLQSGTSGQETQYF
TGTGCCAGCAGCCTACAATCCGGGACTAGCGGACAAGAGACCCAGTACTTC
>TRBD2|TRBV5-4|TRBJ2-3|-
CASSSLLARTDTQYF
TGTGCCAGCAGCTCGCTACTAGCGCGCACAGATACGCAGTATTTT
>-|TRBV18|TRBJ2-5|-
CASSPEGGETQYF
TGTGCCAGCTCACCGGAAGGTGGGGAGACCCAGTACTTC
>TRBD2|TRBV10-2|TRBJ2-7|once
CASSESAGGYEQYF
TGCGCCAGCAGTGAGTCGGCGGGGGGCTACGAGCAGTACTTC
>-|TRBV28|TRBJ1-1|-
CASSYGPNTEAFF
TGTGCCAGCAGCTACGGACCGAACACTGAAGCTTTCTTT
>TRBD1|TRBV2|TRBJ1-4|-
CASGGQGSAVTNEKLFF
TGTGCCAGCGGGGGACAGGGAAGCGCGGTCACTAATGAAAAACTGTTTTTT
>TRBD1|TRBV28|TRBJ2-4|-
CASSFSMGQGSLEGNIQYF
TGTGCCAGCAGTTTTAGCATGGGACAGGGTAGCCTAGAGGGAAACATTCAGTACTTC
>TRBD1|TRBV7-9|TRBJ1-1|once
CASSLIGRGANTEAFF
TGTGCCAGCAGCTTAATAGGCAGGGGGGCGAACACTGAAGCTTTCTTT
>-|TRBV5-6|TRBJ1-1|-
CASTPGGVIQNTEAFF
TGTGCCAGCACCCCGGGGGGGGTTATTCAGAACACTGAAGCTTTCTTT
>TRBD1|TRBV4-1|TRBJ2-2|-
CASSRTEGATGELFF
TGTGCCAGCAGCCGGACTGAGGGGGCCACCGGGGAGCTGTTTTTT
>-|TRBV6-1|TRBJ1-2|once
CASSERDNYGYTF
TGTGCCAGCAGTGAACGGGACAACTATGGCTACACCTTC
>-|TRBV6-1|TRBJ1-2|few
CASSALTGRGNYGYTF
TGTGCCAGCAGTGCCCTAACAGGGCGAGGAAACTATGGCTACACCTTC